Listed below are T cell receptor beta chains from one sample, sequenced in a study of cytomegalovirus exposure and HLA in healthy donors. Produced via immunoSEQ multiplex PCR; TCRdb's table is partial and in-frame only. The sample lists about 130,000 clones, 60% to 80% occurring once. Sequencing input: PBMCs. Receptors originate from a man in his fifties in good health and CMV-seronegative. Both conserved end residues are part of each CDR3. D genes are given only for firm matches. Size tells how often a clone was seen (once, few, many) or the class of an expanded clone, and some rows leave it out.

- TRBJ2-5 TRBV4-1 - CASSQDSLGRETQYF TGCGCCAGCAGCCAAGATAGCCTTGGGAGGGAGACCCAGTACTTC
TRBD1 TRBJ2-6 TRBV7-9 - CASSRTGAGANVLTF TGTGCCAGCAGCCGGACAGGGGCTGGGGCCAACGTCCTGACTTTC
- TRBJ2-3 TRBV10-3 - CAISDPGESTDTQYF TGTGCCATCAGCGACCCAGGGGAAAGCACAGATACGCAGTATTTT
TRBD1 TRBJ1-5 TRBV10-1 - CASQGDRHF TGCGCCAGCCAGGGGGACAGGCATTTT
TRBD2 TRBJ2-5 TRBV15 few CATSRKLVLAGVGERMETQYF TGTGCCACCAGCAGAAAATTGGTACTAGCGGGAGTAGGGGAGAGGATGGAGACCCAGTACTTC
TRBD2 TRBJ2-1 TRBV7-9 few CASSLSGSVEFF TGTGCCAGCAGTCTCAGCGGGAGTGTCGAGTTCTTC
TRBD2 TRBJ2-7 TRBV6-5 - CASSYGTSPTYEQYF TGTGCCAGCAGTTACGGGACTAGCCCCACCTACGAGCAGTACTTC
- TRBJ2-5 TRBV7-9 - CASSPNPGIQETQYF TGTGCCAGCAGCCCGAACCCGGGAATTCAAGAGACCCAGTACTTC
- TRBJ2-7 TRBV10-3 - CATQNRDSGSYEQYF TGTGCCACCCAGAACCGGGACTCCGGATCCTACGAGCAGTACTTC
- TRBJ1-2 TRBV2 - CASSRPGANYGYTF TGTGCCAGCAGTAGACCGGGAGCTAACTATGGCTACACCTTC
- TRBJ2-5 TRBV5-1 - CASSLWGTQETQYF TGCGCCAGCAGCTTGTGGGGCACCCAAGAGACCCAGTACTTC
- TRBJ2-2 TRBV10-3 once CAISELGSEAGELFF TGTGCCATCAGTGAGCTTGGGTCGGAGGCCGGGGAGCTGTTTTTT
- TRBJ1-5 TRBV21-1 few CASSKGQGRQPQHF TGTGCCAGCAGCAAAGGACAGGGACGTCAGCCCCAGCATTTT
TRBD2 TRBJ2-7 TRBV10-2 - CASSESLAAYEQYF TGCGCCAGCAGTGAGTCCCTAGCGGCCTACGAGCAGTACTTC
- TRBJ1-5 TRBV5-4 once CASSREGSQPQHF TGTGCCAGCAGCCGTGAAGGGAGTCAGCCCCAGCATTTT
TRBD1 TRBJ1-2 TRBV30 - CAWSFPGTGGYGYTF TGTGCCTGGAGCTTTCCTGGGACAGGGGGGTATGGCTACACCTTC
TRBD2 TRBJ2-7 TRBV7-9 - CATGSSGRITEQYF TGTGCCACCGGGTCCAGCGGGAGGATAACCGAGCAGTACTTC
- TRBJ2-1 TRBV28 - CASVPGGFLLNNEQFF TGTGCCAGCGTTCCTGGGGGCTTTCTATTAAACAATGAGCAGTTCTTC
TRBD1 TRBJ2-7 TRBV5-1 - CASSEGTDEQYF TGCGCCAGCAGCGAGGGGACAGACGAGCAGTACTTC
- TRBJ1-4 TRBV19 - CASSSKGLRDEKLFF TGTGCCAGTAGTTCAAAGGGGTTAAGAGATGAAAAACTGTTTTTT
- TRBJ1-1 TRBV29-1 - CSAGTWSTEAFF TGCAGCGCTGGGACTTGGAGCACTGAAGCTTTCTTT
- TRBJ1-5 TRBV19 few CASTEGNQPQHF TGTGCCAGTACGGAGGGCAATCAGCCCCAGCATTTT
- TRBJ2-1 TRBV7-2 - CASSLSGSLYNEQFF TGTGCCAGCAGCTTATCCGGGAGTCTATACAATGAGCAGTTCTTC
TRBD1 TRBJ1-1 TRBV18 - CASSPLSTGAGTEAFF TGTGCCAGCTCACCACTATCGACAGGGGCTGGGACTGAAGCTTTCTTT
- TRBJ2-5 TRBV5-4 - CASSLFQYQETQYF TGTGCCAGCAGCTTGTTCCAGTACCAAGAGACCCAGTACTTC
- TRBJ1-1 TRBV19 - CASSIDRTASMNTEAFF TGTGCCAGTAGTATAGATCGCACAGCCTCCATGAACACTGAAGCTTTCTTT
- TRBJ1-2 TRBV15 - CATSSSPGTYYGYTF TGTGCCACCAGCAGCTCTCCGGGGACATACTACGGCTACACCTTC
TRBD1 TRBJ2-1 TRBV5-1 - CASRLGQGIYNEQFF TGCGCCAGCAGGTTGGGACAGGGGATCTACAATGAGCAGTTCTTC
- TRBJ2-7 TRBV10-3 - CAISSSYEQYF TGTGCCATCAGCTCCTCCTACGAGCAGTACTTC
TRBD2 TRBJ2-5 TRBV9 once CASSALSGRAETQYF TGTGCCAGCAGCGCCCTTAGCGGGAGGGCTGAGACCCAGTACTTC
- TRBJ2-1 TRBV5-1 - CASSETSHGGEQFF TGCGCCAGCAGTGAGACTTCTCACGGCGGGGAGCAGTTCTTC
TRBD1 TRBJ1-1 TRBV28 - CASSPTPARTGGAGEAFF TGTGCCAGCAGTCCCACCCCCGCCCGGACAGGGGGCGCCGGTGAAGCTTTCTTT
TRBD2 TRBJ2-2 TRBV5-1 - CASSLEPSGHTGELFF TGCGCCAGCAGCTTGGAGCCTAGCGGACACACCGGGGAGCTGTTTTTT
- TRBJ2-2 TRBV19 - CASSTKGGNTGELFF TGTGCCAGTAGTACGAAAGGGGGGAACACCGGGGAGCTGTTTTTT
TRBD2 TRBJ2-1 TRBV5-5 - CASSLKTSEYNEQFF TGTGCCAGCAGCTTGAAGACTAGCGAGTACAATGAGCAGTTCTTC
- TRBJ1-5 TRBV28 - CASRPSGGRRSNQPQHF TGTGCCAGCAGGCCAAGCGGGGGCCGTAGAAGCAATCAGCCCCAGCATTTT
TRBD1 TRBJ1-4 TRBV6-1 - CASSRYWTGGEKLFF TGTGCCAGCAGCCGTTATTGGACAGGCGGAGAAAAACTGTTTTTT
- TRBJ2-3 TRBV2 - CASTVTAAADTQYF TGTGCCAGCACCGTAACAGCAGCGGCAGATACGCAGTATTTT
- TRBJ2-2 TRBV5-1 - CASSGGTNTGELFF TGCGCCAGCAGCGGGGGGACTAACACCGGGGAGCTGTTTTTT
- TRBJ2-2 TRBV28 - CAGGSLGELFF TGTGCCGGGGGGTCACTCGGGGAGCTGTTTTTT
- TRBJ2-3 TRBV19 - CASAQVSQGDTQYF TGTGCCAGCGCTCAGGTTTCTCAGGGGGATACGCAGTATTTT
TRBD1 TRBJ2-5 TRBV2 - CASLGTGGEETQYF TGTGCCAGCTTGGGGACAGGGGGCGAAGAGACCCAGTACTTC
- TRBJ2-2 TRBV28 - CASSFSANTGELFF TGTGCCAGCAGTTTCAGCGCGAACACCGGGGAGCTGTTTTTT
TRBD1 TRBJ2-2 TRBV6-6 - CASNGQGASGELFF TGTGCCAGTAACGGACAGGGGGCGTCCGGGGAGCTGTTTTTT
TRBD2 TRBJ2-1 TRBV7-9 - CASSPTSGSAYEQFF TGTGCCAGCAGCCCGACTAGCGGGAGTGCCTATGAGCAGTTCTTC
- TRBJ1-1 TRBV25-1 - CASSDSGGGNTEAFF TGTGCCAGCAGTGATTCCGGGGGGGGGAACACTGAAGCTTTCTTT
TRBD2 TRBJ2-3 TRBV19 - CASSAGRVSTDTQYF TGTGCCAGTAGTGCCGGGAGGGTTAGCACAGATACGCAGTATTTT
- TRBJ2-7 TRBV2 - CASSVAGYEQYF TGTGCCAGCAGTGTGGCGGGGTACGAGCAGTACTTC
- TRBJ2-1 TRBV10-1 few CASSHLRSNEQFF TGCGCCAGCAGTCACCTACGGTCCAATGAGCAGTTCTTC
TRBD1 TRBJ2-2 TRBV2 once CASTLGQAGTGELFF TGTGCCAGCACCCTAGGACAGGCGGGTACCGGGGAGCTGTTTTTT
- TRBJ1-5 TRBV2 - CASSETDSQPQHF TGTGCCAGCAGTGAAACGGACAGTCAGCCCCAGCATTTT
TRBD2 TRBJ2-1 TRBV28 once CASQSRGREEFF TGTGCCAGTCAGTCGCGCGGGAGGGAGGAGTTCTTC
- TRBJ2-7 TRBV28 once CASSLRLGVVGLGYEQYF TGTGCCAGCAGTTTACGATTGGGTGTAGTGGGGCTTGGATACGAGCAGTACTTC
TRBD1 TRBJ2-7 TRBV19 - CATRQGFGEQYF TGTGCCACTCGACAGGGGTTCGGTGAGCAGTACTTC
TRBD1 TRBJ1-2 TRBV6-1 once CASSEQGAQGYTF TGTGCCAGCAGTGAACAGGGGGCGCAAGGCTACACCTTC
- TRBJ1-5 TRBV6-5 - CASSRGRSNQPQHF TGTGCCAGCAGCCGAGGTAGGAGCAATCAGCCCCAGCATTTT
TRBD2 TRBJ2-5 TRBV11-3 - CASRSGLAGAGETQYF TGTGCCAGCAGATCGGGACTAGCGGGAGCCGGGGAGACCCAGTACTTC
- TRBJ2-7 TRBV6-5 - CASSYGSAASYEQYF TGTGCCAGCAGTTACGGCTCCGCGGCGTCCTACGAGCAGTACTTC
- TRBJ2-7 TRBV7-9 - CASSDDPSAHSYEQYF TGTGCCAGCAGCGATGACCCGAGCGCTCACTCCTACGAGCAGTACTTC